This T cell receptor (beta chain) was captured in a study of blood T cell repertoires in COVID-19. Germline CDR1 reads MNHNY; CDR2 reads SVGAGI (reference sequence). The junction had 9 bases not matched to a gene; V was cut back by 5 bases and J by 5 bases. The CDR3 runs 15 residues. Per the original methods: Estimation of nucleated cell counts was performed using reference gene primer amplification. Only in-frame clones appear in the TCRdb table, and some are missing; sequencing was by immunoSEQ multiplex PCR. The DNA was the basis for D and trimming; V, J and clone size are from that table. The data show 210,000 or so clones, about 90% seen once.

Sequencing input: peripheral blood. The chain joins TRBV6-6 to TRBJ2-4; 7 bases agree with TRBD1. The sequence came from a man aged 30 to 45 with acute or convalescent COVID-19. This chain's CDR3 is CASSTEGAWENIQYF. CDR3 bases: TGTGCCAGCAGTACTGAGGGGGCTTGGGAAAACATTCAGTACTTC.